This T cell receptor (beta chain) was profiled in a study of beta chain features in type 1 diabetes. Study-level results: For Type 1 diabetes patients, all four CD4+ subsets carried TCRB CDR3s that were moderately but significantly shorter. Since sequencing was performed on cDNA, cells with high TCR expression could be over-represented. Sampled from patients, naive, central memory and Treg TCRB repertoires appeared more similar than those sampled from healthy donors.

The study reverse transcribed the entire isolated RNA, so it sequenced expressed TCRB transcripts. Here immunoSEQ multiplex PCR was the method, and the copy in TCRdb shows in-frame clones only, minus some. This sample has about 120,000 clones, with about 16% found just once. This clone was recorded many times. Its antigen remains unidentified. Germline assignment: CDR1 SGHDT and CDR2 YYEEEE. The CDR3 consists of 13 residues. Trimming took off 5 bases at V and 9 bases at J, with 15 bases between the two ends. Material for sequencing was central memory CD4+ T cells from blood. The source is a man aged 30 to 39 with type 1 diabetes. This chain connects TRBV5-6 to TRBJ2-1; D might be TRBD2 (5 bases). The CDR3 DNA reads as TGTGCCAGCAGACACACCCGGGCGGGTGAGCAGTTCTTC. Translation gives CASRHTRAGEQFF.